This T cell receptor (beta chain) was captured by sequencing in a study of neoadjuvant nivolumab and ipilimumab in lung cancer. For this clone: Its specificity is unknown.

The germline V gene encodes CDR1 LNHDA and CDR2 SQIVND (reference sequence). The J segment lost 5 bases and the V segment lost 3 bases, leaving 5 bases of the junction unmatched. CDR3 length: 14 amino acids. TCRdb keeps only in-frame clones here, not all; method: immunoSEQ multiplex PCR. The data contain some 2,000 clones, about 85% of them singletons. Study-wide findings and caveats: Higher pretherapy blood TCR richness went with higher resected-tumor richness.

The chain combines TRBV19 with TRBJ2-7; 9 bases match TRBD2. The sample in question was tumor tissue, obtained before neoadjuvant nivolumab, alone or with ipilimumab. This TCR came from an adult with non-small cell lung cancer. CDR3 sequence: CASSMKGLANEQYF. CDR3 sequence (DNA): TGTGCCAGTAGTATGAAGGGACTAGCCAACGAGCAGTACTTC.